This is a list of T cell receptor beta chains from one sample in a study of cytomegalovirus exposure and HLA in healthy donors. TCRdb's table, derived via immunoSEQ multiplex PCR, lists solely in-frame clones and lacks some. The sample lists roughly 120,000 clones; around three quarters were seen once. Sequencing input: PBMCs. Receptor source: a male donor in good health and CMV-seronegative. CDR3s include the opening cysteine and the closing phenylalanine or tryptophan. Each record gives: clone size, V gene, D gene, J gene, CDR3 DNA, CDR3 protein. The D gene is left open where the match is weak. Part of the rows lack a size; the others show once, few, many or a class for expanded clones.

>-|TRBV15|TRBD2|TRBJ2-7
TGTGCCACCAGCAGAGGGGTCGGGAGGGCCCTCTACGAGCAGTACTTC
CATSRGVGRALYEQYF
>-|TRBV15|-|TRBJ1-1
TGTGCCACTAAAACAGGGAAGAACACTGAAGCTTTCTTT
CATKTGKNTEAFF
>-|TRBV6-1|-|TRBJ2-7
TGTGCCAGCAGCTATAGCGGAGGAAGCTCCTACGAGCAGTACTTC
CASSYSGGSSYEQYF
>-|TRBV7-9|TRBD2|TRBJ2-1
TGTTCCAGCACCCCGGGACTAGCGGAAGGCAATGAGCAGTTCTTC
CSSTPGLAEGNEQFF
>few|TRBV19|TRBD1|TRBJ2-7
TGTGCCAGTAGTATAAACAGGGGGCTTGGCGAGCAGTACTTC
CASSINRGLGEQYF
>once|TRBV5-6|-|TRBJ2-2
TGTGCCAGCAGCTTGGACAGGCTGAACACCGGGGAGCTGTTTTTT
CASSLDRLNTGELFF
>-|TRBV6-1|-|TRBJ2-1
TGTGCCAGCACCGAGAGTTACAATGAGCAGTTCTTC
CASTESYNEQFF
>-|TRBV5-1|-|TRBJ2-6
TGCGCCAGCAGCACACAGGGCTTTGGGGCCAACGTCCTGACTTTC
CASSTQGFGANVLTF
>-|TRBV4-1|-|TRBJ1-4
TGCGCCAGCAGCCGCTTAGCGGGTGAAAAACTGTTTTTT
CASSRLAGEKLFF
>-|TRBV19|TRBD1|TRBJ2-6
TGTGCCAGTAGTCCCGCGGGACAGGGTTTTGCTGGGGCCAACGTCCTGACTTTC
CASSPAGQGFAGANVLTF
>-|TRBV14|TRBD1|TRBJ2-7
TGTGCCAGCAGTCCTATCGGGACAGCCACCTACGAGCAGTACTTC
CASSPIGTATYEQYF
>few|TRBV25-1|TRBD2|TRBJ2-7
TGTGCCAGCAGCCCCTTCACCCCGGGACTAGTATCCTACGAGCAGTACTTC
CASSPFTPGLVSYEQYF
>-|TRBV4-3|-|TRBJ2-7
TGCGCCAGCAGCCAAGCGGGGACACGTCGTGGGGAGCAGTACTTC
CASSQAGTRRGEQYF
>-|TRBV6-6|-|TRBJ1-2
TGTGCCAGCAGTTACCCCGACAGCCCTTATGGCTACACCTTC
CASSYPDSPYGYTF
>-|TRBV4-3|TRBD2|TRBJ2-7
TGCGCCAGCAGCCAAGACGGCGGGGGGAAGGCCGAGCAGTACTTC
CASSQDGGGKAEQYF
>-|TRBV6-5|-|TRBJ1-2
TGTGCCACCTACCCGGTCCTCAGGGGCGGCTACACCTTC
CATYPVLRGGYTF
>-|TRBV6-1|-|TRBJ2-1
TGTGCCAGCAGTGAACGGGGGGCGCTGGGTGAGCAGTTCTTC
CASSERGALGEQFF
>-|TRBV7-8|-|TRBJ1-2
TGTGCCAGCAGCTTAGATACGGGGGGCCAGGGGTATGGCTACACCTTC
CASSLDTGGQGYGYTF